This T cell receptor beta chain was sequenced during a study of cytomegalovirus exposure and HLA in healthy donors. Study-wide results and limits: Researchers had no immune exposure information except CMV serostatus available. Some V segments, TRBV6-2 and TRBV6-3 among them, were indistinguishable and were therefore excluded. An apparent linkage of common viral pathogens to several of the most significant clusters emerged in a later analysis.

On this clone itself: The antigen is not known.

The germline gives CDR1 MNHEY, CDR2 SVGAGI. This CDR3 spans 14 amino acids. Unmatched junction bases numbered 3, after V lost 5 bases and J lost 3 bases. The PCR used 60 Vbeta and 13 Jbeta primers. TCRdb's copy holds only in-frame clones and misses some; the assay was immunoSEQ multiplex PCR. Here the sample spans about 170,000 clones, approximately 70% being singletons. The receptor was isolated from a man aged 40-50 years in good health and CMV-seropositive. Material: PBMCs. The V call is TRBV6-5, the J call TRBJ2-1, with 8 bases fitting TRBD1. The CDR3 sequence is CASSRGQGYNEQFF. In DNA form, the CDR3 reads TGTGCCAGCAGTCGTGGACAGGGCTACAATGAGCAGTTCTTC.